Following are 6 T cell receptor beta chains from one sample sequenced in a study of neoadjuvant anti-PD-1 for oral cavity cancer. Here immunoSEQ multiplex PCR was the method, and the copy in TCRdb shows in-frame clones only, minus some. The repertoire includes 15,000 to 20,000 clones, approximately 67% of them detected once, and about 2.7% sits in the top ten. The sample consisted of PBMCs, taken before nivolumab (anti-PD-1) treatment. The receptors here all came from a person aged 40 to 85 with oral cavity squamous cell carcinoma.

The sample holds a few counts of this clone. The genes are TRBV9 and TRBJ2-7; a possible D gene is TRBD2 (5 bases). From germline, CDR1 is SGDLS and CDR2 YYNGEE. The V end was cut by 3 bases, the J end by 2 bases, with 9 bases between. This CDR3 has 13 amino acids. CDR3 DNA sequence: TGTGCCAGCAGCGAAGACGGGGCCTACGAGCAGTACTTC. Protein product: CASSEDGAYEQYF.

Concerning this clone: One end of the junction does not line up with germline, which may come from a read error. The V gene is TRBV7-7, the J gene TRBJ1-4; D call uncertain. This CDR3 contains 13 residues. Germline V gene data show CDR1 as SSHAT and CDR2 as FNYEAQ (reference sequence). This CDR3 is CASSFGDNEKLFF. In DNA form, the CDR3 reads TGTGCTAGCAGCTTCGGTGACAATGAAAAACTGTTTTTT.

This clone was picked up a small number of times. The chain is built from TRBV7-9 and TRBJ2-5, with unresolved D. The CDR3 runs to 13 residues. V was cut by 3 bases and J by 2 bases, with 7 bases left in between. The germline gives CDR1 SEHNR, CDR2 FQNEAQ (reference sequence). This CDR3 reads CASSFLYQETQYF. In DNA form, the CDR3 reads TGTGCCAGCAGCTTCTTGTATCAAGAGACCCAGTACTTC.

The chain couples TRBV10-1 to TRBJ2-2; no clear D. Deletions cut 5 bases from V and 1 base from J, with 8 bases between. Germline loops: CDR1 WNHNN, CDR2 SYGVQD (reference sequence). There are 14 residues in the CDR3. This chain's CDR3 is CASSNAENTGELFF. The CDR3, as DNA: TGCGCCAGCAGTAATGCGGAGAACACCGGGGAGCTGTTTTTT.

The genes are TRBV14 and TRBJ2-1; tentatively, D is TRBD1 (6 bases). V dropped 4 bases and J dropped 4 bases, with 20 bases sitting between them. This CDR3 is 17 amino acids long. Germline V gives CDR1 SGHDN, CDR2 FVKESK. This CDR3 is CASSPVLGARGYNEQFF. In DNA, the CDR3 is TGTGCCAGCAGCCCGGTTTTGGGGGCGCGAGGGTACAATGAGCAGTTCTTC.

CDR3 amino acids: CASSVAASGPYEQYF. CDR3 coding DNA: TGTGCCAGCAGCGTAGCGGCTAGCGGCCCCTACGAGCAGTACTTC. This chain uses TRBV9 with TRBJ2-7; 7 nucleotides match TRBD2. Trimming at V came to 0 bases and at J to 2 bases, leaving 5 bases not matched to a gene. The germline V gene encodes CDR1 SGDLS and CDR2 YYNGEE. The CDR3 loop spans 15 amino acids.